This entry concerns a single T cell receptor beta chain. The repertoire was sequenced with immunoSEQ multiplex PCR; TCRdb's copy has only in-frame clones and lacks some. This table holds 140,000 to 150,000 clones, more than 90% found once. These data belong to a study of T cell responses to AZD1222 COVID-19 vaccine. Germline CDR1 and CDR2: KGHSH and LQKENI. This CDR3 has 15 amino acids. V shed 0 bases and J 6 bases; nucleotides not matched to a gene: 6. Source: peripheral blood, taken on day 0 of AZD1222 vaccination. This chain joins TRBV18 and TRBJ2-3; 7 bases align to TRBD2. This receptor was identified in an adult in good health. CDR3 sequence: CASSPPSGARDTQYF. In DNA, the CDR3 is TGTGCCAGCTCACCACCAAGCGGGGCCCGGGATACGCAGTATTTT.